Below are 2 T cell receptor beta chains sequenced from a single sample in a study of blood T cell repertoires in COVID-19. The protocol was immunoSEQ multiplex PCR, while the TCRdb copy is restricted to in-frame clones and leaves out a portion. This table holds about 480,000 clones, 88% found once. Input material: peripheral blood. Receptors were obtained from a woman aged 45-60 years with COVID-19, enrolled during active disease.

This chain joins TRBV9 and TRBJ1-2; D gene uncertain. Germline assignment: CDR1 SGDLS and CDR2 YYNGEE. This CDR3 contains 13 residues. Between the trimmed V and J ends, which lost 4 bases and 7 bases, there was a span of 14 bases. DNA for the CDR3: TGTGCCAGCAGCCCCGCGGTGGGAGGTGGCTACACCTTC. Translated: CASSPAVGGGYTF.

The gene calls are TRBV28 and TRBJ1-2; D not resolved. With 9 bases removed from V and 5 bases from J, the gap between germline ends came to 16 bases. Germline CDR1 is MDHEN and CDR2 is SYDVKM. CDR3 length equals 13 residues. CDR3 loop: CASTTYAGYGYTF. DNA for the CDR3: TGTGCCAGTACGACTTATGCTGGGTATGGCTACACCTTC.